One sample yielded the 30 T cell receptor beta chains listed below, sequenced in a study of blood T cells in healthy people across ages. Sample-barcoded 5' priming and a J-beta primer mix drove a second PCR of roughly 6 to 12 cycles. From the 5' RACE reads, TCRdb called clonotypes with MiXCR, one entry per CDR3 protein. This table has about 1,800,000 distinct CDR3 sequences, 25% to 30% appearing once. Sequencing was carried out using blood. These receptors were taken from a young woman in good health.

The table lists this clonotype with many counts. The chain couples TRBV20-1 to TRBJ2-1, with 8 bases fitting TRBD2. Germline V CDR1 and CDR2: DFQATT, SNEGSKA (reference sequence). The CDR3 loop spans 14 amino acids. Trimming removed 5 bases from V and 5 bases from J; junction bases left unmatched: 8. The CDR3 nucleotides read TGCAGTGCTCCAAGCGGGGGACCGGACAATGAGCAGTTCTTC. It is translated as CSAPSGGPDNEQFF.

The gene calls are TRBV2 and TRBJ2-5; TRBD2 might be the D (5 bases). Germline V gene sequence: CDR1 SNHLY, CDR2 FYNNEI. V lost 6 bases and J 2 bases, leaving 10 bases between the germline ends. This CDR3 region has 13 residues. In DNA, the CDR3 is TGTGCCAGCAGCGGGGTAGCACAAGAGACCCAGTACTTC. It yields the protein CASSGVAQETQYF.

With regard to this clonotype: This may stem from a read error, because a much larger clone lies one nucleotide away. The chain uses TRBV29-1 and TRBJ2-3; D gene ambiguous. V was trimmed by 4 bases and J by 6 bases, leaving 11 bases between them. The CDR3 contains 12 residues. Germline V gene sequence: CDR1 SQVTM, CDR2 ANQGSEA. Written as DNA, the CDR3 is TGCAGCGTTGGACGCCCGTCGGATACGCAGTATTTT. Translation: CSVGRPSDTQYF.

The rearrangement joins TRBV12-3 or TRBV12-4 to TRBJ2-3; no reliable D call. Trimming pared 4 bases from V and 7 bases from J, leaving 12 bases between. The CDR3 loop spans 13 amino acids. CDR3 protein: CASSSLLTNTQYF. DNA for the CDR3: TGTGCCAGCAGTTCATTGCTGACAAATACGCAGTATTTT.

This clonotype was seen many times. This sequence joins TRBV7-2 and TRBJ2-7, with 7 bases that match TRBD2. In germline, CDR1 is SGHTA, CDR2 FQGNSA. The CDR3 has 15 residues. V shed 1 base, J shed 2 bases, and the junction held 5 bases outside the gene matches. The DNA of the CDR3 is TGTGCCAGCAGCTTAGAGCTAGCGGCACCCTACGAGCAGTACTTC. It codes for CASSLELAAPYEQYF. The full variable domain, completed using reference TRBV7-2 and TRBJ2-7, is GAGVSQSPSNKVTEKGKDVELRCDPISGHTALYWYRQSLGQGLEFLIYFQGNSAPDKSGLPSDRFSAERTGGSVSTLTIQRTQQEDSAVYLCASSLELAAPYEQYFGPGTRLTVT.

With respect to this clonotype: This may be a read error, as it is one base from a much larger clone. V gene TRBV13 combines with J gene TRBJ1-1, with unresolved D. This CDR3 region has 16 residues. The V gene lost 3 bases and the J gene lost 5 bases, with 19 bases spanning the gap. CDR1 is PRHDT and CDR2 is FYEKMQ in the germline V gene (reference sequence). This CDR3 reads CASSFGLPSGRTEAFF. CDR3 nucleotide sequence: TGTGCCAGCAGCTTCGGGCTCCCCTCGGGAAGAACTGAAGCTTTCTTT.

This chain links TRBV11-2 with TRBJ2-5, with D tentatively TRBD1 (5 bases). Trimming shortened V by 4 bases and J by 3 bases, and 12 bases separated the two germline ends. The CDR3 has 14 amino acids. CDR1 and CDR2 (germline): SGHAT, FQNNGV. CDR3 coding DNA: TGTGCCAGCAGCTCCCAAGGGGAAAAAGAGACCCAGTACTTC. Translated, it gives CASSSQGEKETQYF. The full variable domain, its missing parts supplied by reference TRBV11-2 and TRBJ2-5, is EAGVAQSPRYKIIEKRQSVAFWCNPISGHATLYWYQQILGQGPKLLIQFQNNGVVDDSQLPKDRFSAERLKGVDSTLKIQPAKLEDSAVYLCASSSQGEKETQYFGPGTRLLVL.

This clonotype was seen ten or more times. The rearrangement uses TRBV29-1 and TRBJ2-7, with 7 bases fitting TRBD2. The CDR3 sequence is 14 residues long. Germline loops: CDR1 SQVTM, CDR2 ANQGSEA. J gave up 3 bases and V 4 bases, and 9 bases lay outside the gene matches. Written as DNA, the CDR3 is TGCAGCGTTGCTCCTAGCGGCCAGCTCTACGAGCAGTACTTC. This codes for CSVAPSGQLYEQYF.

V and J are TRBV4-3 and TRBJ2-7; D gene ambiguous. The CDR3 runs to 14 residues. CDR1 and CDR2 (germline): LGHNA, YSLEER. V lost 0 bases, J lost 9 bases, and 15 bases lay in between. CDR3: CASSQEMAARAQYF. Here the CDR3 DNA reads TGCGCCAGCAGCCAAGAGATGGCGGCCCGAGCGCAGTACTTC.

The V and J genes are TRBV30 and TRBJ2-2, with a weak D call TRBD1 (6 bases). V lost 5 bases and J lost 11, with 18 bases in between. The CDR3 spans 13 residues. Germline V gene data show CDR1 as GTSNPN and CDR2 as SVGIG (reference sequence). CDR3 nucleotide sequence: TGTGCCTGGGGGGGCTTACCCGCCCGTGAGCTGTTTTTT. Protein: CAWGGLPARELFF.

This clonotype turned up a few times. The chain links TRBV24-1 to TRBJ2-1; weak D call: TRBD2 (5 bases). The CDR3 loop spans 17 amino acids. CDR1 KGHDR and CDR2 SFDVKD come from the germline V gene. The V and J ends lost 1 base and 6 bases respectively, with 18 bases between them. The CDR3 DNA is TGTGCCACCAGTGATTTCATCCAGGCGATGAGGGCCAATGAGCAGTTCTTC. Encoded protein: CATSDFIQAMRANEQFF.

CDR3: CASRLDRDQGYTF. DNA for the CDR3: TGTGCCAGCAGACTGGACAGGGATCAAGGCTACACCTTC. The rearrangement links TRBV3-1 to TRBJ1-2, with 8 bases fitting TRBD1. The ends lost 6 bases at V and 8 bases at J; junction bases unmatched: 8. Germline lookup yields CDR1 LGHDT and CDR2 YNNKEL (reference sequence). The CDR3 runs 13 residues.

V is TRBV27 and J is TRBJ1-5; tentatively, D is TRBD1 (5 bases). V shed 6 bases and J shed 9 bases, with 18 bases lying between them. Germline values: CDR1 MNHEY, CDR2 SMNVEV (reference sequence). This CDR3 comprises 14 residues. The CDR3 spells CASRLAGSQGPQHF. For the CDR3, the DNA is TGTGCCAGCAGGCTCGCTGGGTCCCAGGGGCCCCAGCATTTT.

This clonotype was found once. V and J are TRBV29-1 and TRBJ1-3; D might be TRBD1 (6 bases). CDR1 is SQVTM and CDR2 is ANQGSEA in the germline V gene. This CDR3 region has 15 residues. V was trimmed by 7 bases and J by 0 bases, leaving 16 bases between them. The CDR3 DNA is TGCAGCGCCGAGCCCCAGGGGAGCTCTGGAAACACCATATATTTT. Translation: CSAEPQGSSGNTIYF.

This clonotype was counted ten times or more. This chain connects TRBV29-1 to TRBJ2-3; the D is unclear. The ends were cut back, 0 bases at V and 3 bases at J, with 13 bases in the middle. CDR1 SQVTM and CDR2 ANQGSEA come from the germline V gene. The CDR3 covers 15 residues. CDR3 sequence reads: CSVEDGASRTDTQYF. The DNA for the CDR3 is TGCAGCGTTGAAGACGGCGCGTCCCGTACAGATACGCAGTATTTT.

In the case of this clonotype: Sequence at one end of the junction differs from germline and may be a read error. The chain combines TRBV6-6 with TRBJ1-6, with D unresolved. Germline loops: CDR1 MNHNY, CDR2 SVGAGI (reference sequence). This CDR3 spans 13 amino acids. The DNA of the CDR3 is TGTGCCAGCAGGTACGACAATAACTCACCCCTCCACTTT. Its translation is CASRYDNNSPLHF.

The chain links TRBV27 to TRBJ1-4; 9 positions match TRBD1. J lost 6 bases, V lost 1 base, and 15 bases had no gene match. This CDR3 contains 19 residues. Germline assignment: CDR1 MNHEY and CDR2 SMNVEV (reference sequence). The CDR3 DNA follows: TGTGCCAGCAGTTTATACTCCTATGGGGGGACAGGGACGGATGAAAAACTGTTTTTT. Translated, it gives CASSLYSYGGTGTDEKLFF.

V is TRBV12-3 or TRBV12-4 and J is TRBJ1-2; D not certain. V was shortened by 7 bases and J by 5 bases, with 14 bases between the two germline ends. The CDR3 length is 13 residues. The DNA for the CDR3 is TGTGCCAGCATCCCACGAGGTAGTTATGGCTACACCTTC. Translation gives CASIPRGSYGYTF.

The rearrangement joins TRBV3-1 to TRBJ2-5; 10 nucleotides match TRBD2. Trimming cost V 4 bases and J 3 bases; bases outside gene matches: 8. The CDR3 loop spans 16 amino acids. The germline CDR1 and CDR2 sequences are LGHDT and YNNKEL (reference sequence). Here the CDR3 DNA reads TGTGCCAGCAGCCCCCCGACCGGACTAGCGGAAGAGACCCAGTACTTC. Translation: CASSPPTGLAEETQYF.

The chain joins TRBV29-1 to TRBJ1-3; D unresolved. The germline CDR1 and CDR2 sequences are SQVTM and ANQGSEA. The CDR3 is 13 residues long. With 6 bases removed from V and 2 bases from J, the gap between germline ends came to 11 bases. As DNA, the CDR3 is TGCAGCGTCCTAGGGAGGGCTGGAAACACCATATATTTT. This translates into CSVLGRAGNTIYF.

This clonotype was detected only a few times. This chain joins TRBV9 and TRBJ2-7; perhaps TRBD1 as D (6 bases). V lost 0 bases and J lost 3, with 13 bases in between. The CDR3 length is 15 residues. Germline V lookup: CDR1 SGDLS, CDR2 YYNGEE. The chain's CDR3 is CASSVDSGTNYEQYF. The CDR3 DNA reads as TGTGCCAGCAGCGTAGACTCTGGGACAAACTACGAGCAGTACTTC.

The chain couples TRBV11-2 to TRBJ2-5; TRBD2 matches at 7 bases. The length of the CDR3 is 16 residues. With V trimmed by 1 base and J by 11 bases, 16 bases remained unmatched. Germline V gene lookup returns CDR1 SGHAT and CDR2 FQNNGV. The CDR3 here is CASSLVRGSGSNEQYF. In DNA, the CDR3 is TGTGCCAGCAGCTTAGTGCGCGGGAGTGGCTCCAATGAGCAGTACTTC. Combining the CDR3 with reference TRBV11-2 and TRBJ2-5 gives the whole variable domain EAGVAQSPRYKIIEKRQSVAFWCNPISGHATLYWYQQILGQGPKLLIQFQNNGVVDDSQLPKDRFSAERLKGVDSTLKIQPAKLEDSAVYLCASSLVRGSGSNEQYFGPGTRLLVL.

The rearrangement uses TRBV29-1 and TRBJ2-7; 11 bases line up with TRBD1. V dropped 4 bases and J dropped 6; count of bases not matched to a gene: 8. There are 14 residues in the CDR3. Germline V lookup: CDR1 SQVTM, CDR2 ANQGSEA. CDR3 residues: CSVVSGTGGREQYF. DNA of the CDR3: TGCAGCGTTGTATCCGGGACAGGGGGGCGCGAGCAGTACTTC.

This clonotype was recorded at least ten times. This chain joins TRBV24-1 and TRBJ2-1; TRBD1 matches 9 bases. CDR1 and CDR2 from the germline V gene are KGHDR and SFDVKD. The CDR3 covers 15 residues. J lost 10 bases, V lost 3 bases, and 9 bases had no gene match. CDR3 sequence: CATSDTGTGMKEQFF. Written as DNA, the CDR3 is TGTGCCACCAGTGATACCGGGACAGGGATGAAGGAGCAGTTCTTC.

The gene calls are TRBV6-2 or TRBV6-3 and TRBJ2-1, with TRBD2 matching 8 bases. The J segment lost 8 bases and the V segment lost 2 bases, leaving 8 bases of the junction unmatched. This CDR3 is 15 amino acids long. Germline values: CDR1 MNHEY, CDR2 SVGEGT. DNA of the CDR3: TGTGCCAGCAGTTACGGCAAGCGGGAGAGCGATGAGCAGTTCTTC. This codes for CASSYGKRESDEQFF.

The chain joins TRBV27 to TRBJ1-1; D not certain. CDR1 MNHEY and CDR2 SMNVEV come from the germline V gene (reference sequence). V was trimmed by 1 base and J by 8 bases, leaving 11 bases between them. CDR3 length equals 13 residues. CDR3 in DNA: TGTGCCAGCAGTTTATATTATGGAGGGGAAGCTTTCTTT. Its protein product is CASSLYYGGEAFF.

The rearrangement links TRBV5-6 to TRBJ2-2; TRBD1 might be the D (5 bases). V was shortened by 0 bases and J by 6 bases, with 6 bases between the two germline ends. In germline, CDR1 is SGHDT, CDR2 YYEEEE. The CDR3 loop spans 13 amino acids. The CDR3 DNA sequence: TGTGCCAGCAGCTTGGACAGGCCCGGGGAGCTGTTTTTT. Translation: CASSLDRPGELFF. Using reference TRBV5-6 and TRBJ2-2 for the parts outside the CDR3, the full variable domain is DAGVTQSPTHLIKTRGQQVTLRCSPKSGHDTVSWYQQALGQGPQFIFQYYEEEERQRGNFPDRFSGHQFPNYSSELNVNALLLGDSALYLCASSLDRPGELFFGEGSRLTVL.

This clonotype appeared many times. The V gene is TRBV7-2, the J gene TRBJ2-7; no reliable D call. This CDR3 is 14 amino acids long. V lost 4 bases and J lost 1, with 11 bases in between. Germline V gives CDR1 SGHTA, CDR2 FQGNSA. CDR3 in amino acids: CASSSTASSYEQYF. CDR3 nucleotides: TGTGCCAGCAGCTCAACCGCCTCTTCCTACGAGCAGTACTTC.

The chain is built from TRBV29-1 and TRBJ1-3; D call uncertain. From germline, CDR1 is SQVTM and CDR2 ANQGSEA. The CDR3 is made up of 12 amino acids. V shed 5 bases and J shed 4 bases, with 9 bases lying between them. The CDR3 DNA sequence: TGCAGCGTTCGGCCCATAGGAAACACCATATATTTT. Amino acid sequence: CSVRPIGNTIYF.

This clonotype was recorded at least ten times. In DNA, the CDR3 is TGTGCCAGCAGCACATCTAGCGCCCAGGAGACCCAGTACTTC. This encodes CASSTSSAQETQYF. This chain joins TRBV7-9 and TRBJ2-5; D is perhaps TRBD2 (6 bases). V dropped 5 bases and J dropped 5 bases, with 15 bases sitting between them. Germline CDR1 is SEHNR and CDR2 is FQNEAQ (reference sequence). The CDR3 covers 14 residues.